This TCR beta chain is drawn from a study of T cell responses to AZD1222 COVID-19 vaccine (dated by TCRdb to about 2021). Turning to the overall study: Because spike-specific TCR depth and breadth did not differ between the two schedules, AZD1222 recipients who got a second dose at roughly 4 weeks were pooled with those who got a second dose at roughly 12 weeks. Trial participants were enrolled into age subgroups of 18-55, 56-69 and 70-plus years, which contained approximately 150, 28 and 58 TCR-sequenced participants, respectively. A total of 230 to 250 trial participants underwent TCR sequencing, of whom 207 had received two doses of AZD1222 and about 26 had received two doses of the MenACWY control vaccine.

Broad study findings and their caveats: Spike-specific TCR breadth and depth rose significantly after two AZD1222 doses compared with day 0 and with MenACWY recipients. The 56-69-year group was small, and its depth increase did not reach significance, likely because of low power. Conclusions about previously exposed vaccinees are limited because only a handful of AZD1222 recipients were SARS-CoV-2 seropositive at baseline. Epitopes outside the regions mutated in the B.1.351 and B.1.1.7 variants were reportedly recognized by nearly half of the unique spike-specific TCRs. Most participants were white British and females outnumbered males, and the authors suggested that clonal diversity may have been underestimated. Because no samples from the day 14 peak response were available, repertoires could be characterized only after the peak T cell response. Vaccine-associated CD4 TCRs spanned the whole spike protein, with dominant responses in regions 160-218 and 743-854.

The CDR3 regions of human TCRbeta chains were analyzed by immunosequencing. The paper's processing steps were these. TCRs in the repertoires were matched against a reference library of SARS-CoV-2-specific TCRs that had been generated with the MIRA antigen-specificity platform. Breadth was defined as the fraction of unique TCRs that were SARS-CoV-2-associated, and depth was defined as the fraction of total T cells that were SARS-CoV-2-associated. Using the MIRA data, every spike-specific TCR was mapped to the spike region that the TCR reacted to and assigned to either a CD4 or a CD8 class. Log10-transformed breadth and depth values were compared by one-way ANOVA with Sidak's multiple comparisons tests. The table was pulled from immuneACCESS by TCRdb, which kept in-frame rearrangements only. Such tables lose some clones; where checked, under half of the loss comes from unresolved V genes, and the rest has no known cause. The V and J calls and clone size are taken from that table; D and trimming were inferred from the DNA. A total of 95,000 to 100,000 clones appear in this sample, around 83% of them only once. The ten most abundant clones make up 1.4% of the sample.

What the time point label conveys for this sample: baseline before first vaccination. Samples from vaccinated people were obtained from the UK trials COV001 and COV002, which included a single-blind randomized controlled phase 2/3 trial of AZD1222 (ChAdOx1 nCoV-19) in healthy adults. Trial participant PBMC samples were collected at day 0 and day 28 after the second dose for TCRbeta chain sequencing. Concerning this clone: It lacks a known antigen. Base qualities are not recorded, but no much larger clone differs from it by a single base.

Via the germline V gene, CDR1 is MNHEY and CDR2 SVGAGI. The CDR3, cysteine through phenylalanine, is 15 amino acids long. Only the CDR3 DNA stays, 45 bases, in frame from base 1. V is shortened by 2 bases, J by 12 bases, and the region joining them spans 20 bases. The sequences come from peripheral blood, collected on day 0 of AZD1222 vaccination. The receptor was isolated from an adult in good health. The chain was built from TRBV6-5 and TRBJ2-1, with no confidently assigned D gene. The bases read TGTGCCAGCAGTTACCAGGTGGCAGGAATTCTTGGGCAGTTCTTC. The resulting protein is CASSYQVAGILGQFF.